This entry concerns a single TCR beta chain. Its antigen is undetermined. The sample comes from a study of T-cell memory formation after mild COVID-19. Study information: There were largely donor-specific TCR clusters. Study-wide points: A second wave of clones peaked on day 37, and their SARS-CoV-2 specificity went unconfirmed. Clones contracting day 15 to 85 were balanced CD4/CD8; later expanders leaned CD4+. Mainly CM and EM harbored the contracting CD4+ clones; mainly EMRA harbored the CD8+ ones.

In TCRdb, the 5' RACE reads were re-called with MiXCR into one record per CDR3 protein. The sample contains about 610,000 distinct CDR3 sequences, roughly 17% of which appear only once. Trimming removed 2 bases from V and 1 base from J, with 5 bases in between. There are 14 residues in the CDR3. The germline gives CDR1 MNHNY, CDR2 SVGAGI (reference sequence). The chain combines TRBV6-6 with TRBJ2-2; D ambiguous. Sample: PBMCs or a T cell subset sorted from them (not recorded which). This receptor was identified in an adult woman who had mild COVID-19 (a few samples of this study predate the infection). Cell type and time point are not known. CDR3 bases: TGTGCCAGCAGTTACGTCCAGAACACCGGGGAGCTGTTTTTT. This encodes CASSYVQNTGELFF.